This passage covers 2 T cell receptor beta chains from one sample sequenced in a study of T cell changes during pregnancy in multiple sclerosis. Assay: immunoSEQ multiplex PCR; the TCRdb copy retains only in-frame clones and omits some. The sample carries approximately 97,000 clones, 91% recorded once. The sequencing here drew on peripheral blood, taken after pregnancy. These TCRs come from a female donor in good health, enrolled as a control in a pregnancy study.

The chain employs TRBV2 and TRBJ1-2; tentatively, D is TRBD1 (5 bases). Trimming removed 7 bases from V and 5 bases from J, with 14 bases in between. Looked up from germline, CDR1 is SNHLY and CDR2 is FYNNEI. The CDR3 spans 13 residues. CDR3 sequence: CASTAGQGYGYTF. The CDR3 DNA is TGTGCCAGCACTGCTGGGCAGGGTTATGGCTACACCTTC.

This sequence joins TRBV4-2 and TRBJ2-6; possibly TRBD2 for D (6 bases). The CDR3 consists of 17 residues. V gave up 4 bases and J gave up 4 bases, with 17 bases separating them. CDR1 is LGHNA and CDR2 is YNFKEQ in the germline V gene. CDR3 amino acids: CASSPGLLAGGANVLTF. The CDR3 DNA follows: TGTGCCAGCAGCCCCGGACTCCTTGCGGGGGGGGCCAACGTCCTGACTTTC.